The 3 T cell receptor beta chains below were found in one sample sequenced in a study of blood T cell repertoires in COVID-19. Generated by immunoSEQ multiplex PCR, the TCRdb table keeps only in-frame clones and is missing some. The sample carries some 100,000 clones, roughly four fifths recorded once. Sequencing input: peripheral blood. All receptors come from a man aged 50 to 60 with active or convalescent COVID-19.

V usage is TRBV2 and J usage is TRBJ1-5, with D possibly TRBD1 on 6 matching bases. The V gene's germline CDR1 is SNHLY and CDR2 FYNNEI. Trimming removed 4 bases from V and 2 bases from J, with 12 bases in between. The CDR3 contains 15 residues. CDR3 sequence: CASSVKGDGNQPQHF. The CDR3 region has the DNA TGTGCCAGCAGTGTAAAGGGGGACGGCAATCAGCCCCAGCATTTT.

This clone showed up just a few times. CDR3 nucleotide sequence: TGCGCCACTTCTCACCCTACTGGGACTAGCGGGCAAGAGACCCAGTACTTC. Protein: CATSHPTGTSGQETQYF. The chain joins TRBV10-2 to TRBJ2-5; TRBD2 agrees at 12 bases. Germline V CDR1 and CDR2: WSHSY, SAAADI. This CDR3 region has 17 residues. With 10 bases clipped from V and 2 bases from J, the junction kept 14 bases outside the gene matches.

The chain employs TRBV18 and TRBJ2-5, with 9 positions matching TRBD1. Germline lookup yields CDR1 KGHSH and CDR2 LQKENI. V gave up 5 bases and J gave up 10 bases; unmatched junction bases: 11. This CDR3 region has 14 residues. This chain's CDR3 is CASSAGTGTRDQYF. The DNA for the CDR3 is TGTGCCAGCTCAGCCGGGACAGGGACAAGAGACCAGTACTTC.